This TCR beta chain came from a study of OX40 agonist ivuxolimab in advanced cancers. The study in broad terms: Ivuxolimab was a fully human IgG2 agonistic monoclonal antibody targeting the costimulatory receptor OX40 (CD134). Prior anti-PD-1, anti-PD-L1 or anti-CTLA-4 therapy was permitted, and 30% to 50% of dose-escalation patients had received checkpoint inhibitors. Peripheral TCRbeta sequencing was intended to test whether TCR sequence diversity was altered and clonal T-cell expansion was caused by ivuxolimab. Intravenous ivuxolimab was administered to patients every 2 weeks at six dose levels: 0.01, 0.1, 0.3, 1.5, 3 and 10 mg/kg. Of the roughly 50 dose-escalation patients, hepatocellular carcinoma was present in around 19, melanoma in some 15, renal cell carcinoma in 9 and head and neck cancer in 9. The dose-escalation cohort was 82.7% male with a mean age of approximately 60 years, ranging from roughly 20 to 80. The paper covers the monotherapy dose-escalation part of the phase I ivuxolimab trial, which included N of about 51 patients. Partial responses occurred in three dose-escalation patients: two with cutaneous melanoma and one with hepatocellular carcinoma. Overall study results and their limits: At doses from 0.1 to 3.0 mg/kg, clonal expansion was seen in both CD4+ and CD8+ blood T cells between baseline and week 6. Antigen specificity was not determined for the clonally expanded peripheral T cells. After ivuxolimab, more expanded clones were found on average in CD8+ T cells than in CD4+ T cells. Low levels of normalized T-cell clonal expansion were also shown by some nonresponding patients. In the 0.1-3.0 mg/kg groups, partial responders had among the lowest normalized peripheral clonal expansion, particularly in CD8+ T cells.

Regarding this clone: The specificity of this receptor is unknown. No per-base quality is available; no much larger clone lies one base away.

V loses 4 bases of germline sequence and J loses 2 bases, and the interval between the two ends is 9 bases. Including the terminal cysteine and phenylalanine, the CDR3 comprises 13 residues. Of all the DNA, just the CDR3 is kept, 39 bases in frame from base 1. The germline V gene encodes CDR1 SNHLY and CDR2 FYNNEI. To sequence the TCRbeta CDR3 region, genomic DNA was isolated from the sorted cells. The immunoSEQ Assay was used for sequencing of TCRbeta CDR3 regions. As stored in TCRdb, this immuneACCESS dataset retains in-frame rearrangements with V and J assigned. A fraction of the clones does not appear; measured against another copy, unresolved V genes explain less than half of the discrepancy, and the remainder lacks a known reason. In all, the sample holds about 70,000 clones, and 88% of those were seen once. Approximately 2.5% of the sample is in the top ten clones. Patients with a history of autoimmune disease or receiving systemic immunosuppression were excluded from the trial. In every dose cohort, peripheral blood was drawn for TCR sequencing at baseline, cycle 4 day 1, and cycle 7 day 1. The samples were drawn from a first-in-human, open-label, multicenter phase I dose-escalation trial of ivuxolimab. Adults with locally advanced or metastatic head and neck squamous cell, hepatocellular, melanoma or renal cell carcinoma were enrolled in the trial. Before TCR sequencing, CD4+ T cells and CD8+ T cells from peripheral blood were sorted into separate populations.

This receptor chain uses TRBV2 and TRBJ2-7; the D gene cannot be resolved beyond TRBD1 or TRBD2, each matching 5 bases. The sequenced sample was CD4+ or CD8+ T cells sorted from blood, obtained in a trial of the OX40 agonist ivuxolimab. The clonotype comes from an adult with an advanced solid tumor such as melanoma, head and neck, liver or kidney cancer. The nucleotide sequence is given as TGTGCCAGCAGTGGGGACGGGCCCTACGAGCAGTACTTC. This yields the protein CASSGDGPYEQYF.